This T cell receptor (beta chain) was found in a study of Graves' ophthalmopathy and Graves' hyperthyroidism. Turning to the study itself: Hyperthyroidism qualified as stable when ophthalmopathy did not develop within 18 months of follow-up.

The TCR beta CDR3 regions underwent amplification from RNA transcripts. Second-round multiplex PCR came after first-round RT-PCR with HTBI primers. TCRdb re-called the multiplex PCR reads through MiXCR, storing one row per CDR3 protein. Altogether over a million distinct CDR3 sequences are present, 36% being singletons, with the ten largest covering approximately 12%. The study's findings and limits: Blood was where most expanded thyroid clonotypes above 0.001 frequency also turned up. This model predicted ophthalmopathy progression (sensitivity approximately 68%, specificity 72.22%).

Germline CDR1 SGHTA, CDR2 FQGTGA. The CDR3 loop spans 13 amino acids. Trimming took off 5 bases at V and 6 bases at J, with 14 bases between the two ends. Clinicians diagnosed using symptoms, serum thyroxine, TRAb, thyroid ultrasound and orbital computed tomography. To note about this clonotype: Its cognate antigen is unknown.

The sequenced sample was peripheral blood or thyroid tissue (not recorded which). This rearrangement joins TRBV7-3 to TRBJ2-7; perhaps TRBD1 as D (6 bases). The source is an adult man with Graves' hyperthyroidism. CDR3 protein: CASSVERGGEQYF. Here the CDR3 DNA reads TGTGCCAGCAGCGTTGAACGAGGGGGCGAGCAGTACTTC.